The count of the clone carrying this T cell receptor (beta chain) is one. This entry belongs to a study of blood T cell repertoires in COVID-19. Study-wide context: Nucleic acid was either cDNA or gDNA, and it came from T cells, B-cell-depleted T cells, or PBMCs.

CDR1 and CDR2 (germline): SGHTA, FQGNSA. CDR3 length: 12 amino acids. Trimming cost V 4 bases and J 6 bases, with 6 bases left between them. The protocol was immunoSEQ multiplex PCR, while the TCRdb copy is restricted to in-frame clones and leaves out a portion. The table has 200,000 or so clones, more than 85% seen once. The chain has TRBV7-2 and TRBJ2-2, with unresolved D. The specimen sequenced was peripheral blood. The sequence was obtained from a man aged 70-80 years with active or convalescent COVID-19. The CDR3 is CASSSLPGELFF. CDR3 nucleotide sequence: TGTGCCAGCAGCTCACTACCCGGGGAGCTGTTTTTT.